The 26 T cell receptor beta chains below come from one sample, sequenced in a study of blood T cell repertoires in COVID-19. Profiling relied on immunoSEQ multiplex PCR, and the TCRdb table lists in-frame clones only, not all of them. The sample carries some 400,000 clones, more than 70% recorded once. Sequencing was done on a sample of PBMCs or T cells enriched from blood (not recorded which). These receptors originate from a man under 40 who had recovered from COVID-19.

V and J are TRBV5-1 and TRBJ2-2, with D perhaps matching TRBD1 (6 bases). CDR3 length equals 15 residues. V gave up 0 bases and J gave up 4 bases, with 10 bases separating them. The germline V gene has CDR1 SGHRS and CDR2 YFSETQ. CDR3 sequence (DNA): TGCGCCAGCAGCTTGGGGACAGAGGGCACCGGGGAGCTGTTTTTT. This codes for CASSLGTEGTGELFF.

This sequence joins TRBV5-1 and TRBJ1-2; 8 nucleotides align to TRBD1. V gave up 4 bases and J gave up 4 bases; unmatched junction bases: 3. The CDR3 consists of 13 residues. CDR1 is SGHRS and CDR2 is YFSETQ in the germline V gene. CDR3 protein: CASSIGTGYGYTF. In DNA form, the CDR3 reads TGCGCCAGCAGCATTGGGACAGGCTATGGCTACACCTTC.

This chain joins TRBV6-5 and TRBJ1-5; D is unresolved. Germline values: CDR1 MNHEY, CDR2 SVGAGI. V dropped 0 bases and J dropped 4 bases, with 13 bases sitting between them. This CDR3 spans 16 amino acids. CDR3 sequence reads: CASSYSIYERNQPQHF. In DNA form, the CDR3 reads TGTGCCAGCAGTTACTCTATTTACGAGCGTAATCAGCCCCAGCATTTT.

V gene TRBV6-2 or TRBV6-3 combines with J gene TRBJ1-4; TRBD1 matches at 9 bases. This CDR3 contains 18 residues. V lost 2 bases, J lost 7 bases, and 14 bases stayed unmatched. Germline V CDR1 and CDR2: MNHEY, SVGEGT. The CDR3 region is CASSYRTAGTGSSEKLFF. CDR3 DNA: TGTGCCAGCAGTTACCGTACCGCCGGGACAGGGTCAAGTGAAAAACTGTTTTTT.

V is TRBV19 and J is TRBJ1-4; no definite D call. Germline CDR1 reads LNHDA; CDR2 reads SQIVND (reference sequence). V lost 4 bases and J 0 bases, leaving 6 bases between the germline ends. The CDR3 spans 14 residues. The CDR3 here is CASSTGATNEKLFF. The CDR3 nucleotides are TGTGCCAGTAGTACGGGTGCAACTAATGAAAAACTGTTTTTT.

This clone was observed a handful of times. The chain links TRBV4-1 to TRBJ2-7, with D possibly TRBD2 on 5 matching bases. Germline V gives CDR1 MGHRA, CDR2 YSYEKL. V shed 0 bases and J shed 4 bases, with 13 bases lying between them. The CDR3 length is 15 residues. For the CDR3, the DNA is TGCGCCAGCAGCCAAGAGAGGACTGCCATTTACGAGCAGTACTTC. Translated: CASSQERTAIYEQYF.

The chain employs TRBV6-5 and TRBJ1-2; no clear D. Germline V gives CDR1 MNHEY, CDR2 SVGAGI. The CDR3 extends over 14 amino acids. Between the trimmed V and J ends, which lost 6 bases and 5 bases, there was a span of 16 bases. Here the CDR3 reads CASRLHGRDYGYTF. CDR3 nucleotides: TGTGCCAGCAGGTTACATGGGAGGGATTATGGCTACACCTTC.

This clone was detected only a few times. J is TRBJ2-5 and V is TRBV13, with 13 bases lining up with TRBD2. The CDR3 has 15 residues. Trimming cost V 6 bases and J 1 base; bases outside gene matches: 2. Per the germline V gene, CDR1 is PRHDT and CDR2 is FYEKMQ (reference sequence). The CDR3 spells CASSRTSGGQETQYF. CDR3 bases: TGTGCCAGCAGTCGGACTAGCGGGGGCCAAGAGACCCAGTACTTC.

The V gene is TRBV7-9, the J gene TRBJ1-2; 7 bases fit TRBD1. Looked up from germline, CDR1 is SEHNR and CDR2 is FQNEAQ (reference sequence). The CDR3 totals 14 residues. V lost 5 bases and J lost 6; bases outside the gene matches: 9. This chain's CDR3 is CASSRHDRVDGYTF. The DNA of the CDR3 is TGTGCCAGCAGCCGCCACGACAGGGTAGATGGCTACACCTTC.

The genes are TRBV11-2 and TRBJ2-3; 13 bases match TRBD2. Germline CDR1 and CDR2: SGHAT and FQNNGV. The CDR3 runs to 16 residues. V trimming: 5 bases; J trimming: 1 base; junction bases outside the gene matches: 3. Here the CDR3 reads CASSQGLAGGTDTQYF. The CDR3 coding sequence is TGTGCCAGCAGCCAAGGACTAGCGGGGGGCACAGATACGCAGTATTTT.

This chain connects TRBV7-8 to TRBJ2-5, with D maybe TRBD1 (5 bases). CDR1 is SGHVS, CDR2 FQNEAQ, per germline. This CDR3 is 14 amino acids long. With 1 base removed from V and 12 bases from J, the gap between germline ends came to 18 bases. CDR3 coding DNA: TGTGCCAGCAGCTTAGGTTACAGGTCAAGCCCCAAGTACTTC. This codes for CASSLGYRSSPKYF. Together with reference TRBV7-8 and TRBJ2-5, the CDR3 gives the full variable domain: GAGVSQSPRYKVAKRGQDVALRCDPISGHVSLFWYQQALGQGPEFLTYFQNEAQLDKSGLPSDRFFAERPEGSVSTLKIQRTQQEDSAVYLCASSLGYRSSPKYFGPGTRLLVL.

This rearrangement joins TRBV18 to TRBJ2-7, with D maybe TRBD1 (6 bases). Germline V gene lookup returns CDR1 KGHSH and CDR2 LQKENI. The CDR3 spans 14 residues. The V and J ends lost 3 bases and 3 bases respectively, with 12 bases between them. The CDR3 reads CASSPDRGNYEQYF. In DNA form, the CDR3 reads TGTGCCAGCTCACCTGATAGGGGGAACTACGAGCAGTACTTC.

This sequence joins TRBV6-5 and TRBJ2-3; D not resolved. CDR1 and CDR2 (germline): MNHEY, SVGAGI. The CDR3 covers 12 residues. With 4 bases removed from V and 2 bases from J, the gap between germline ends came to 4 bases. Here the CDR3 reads CASSSITDTQYF. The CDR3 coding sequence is TGTGCCAGCAGTTCAATCACAGATACGCAGTATTTT.

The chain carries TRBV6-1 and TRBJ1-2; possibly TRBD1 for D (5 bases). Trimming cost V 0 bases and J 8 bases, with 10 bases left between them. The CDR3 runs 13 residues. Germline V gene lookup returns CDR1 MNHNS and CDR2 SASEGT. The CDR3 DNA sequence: TGTGCCAGCAGTGAAGCCCAGGGTTCCGGCTACACCTTC. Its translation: CASSEAQGSGYTF.

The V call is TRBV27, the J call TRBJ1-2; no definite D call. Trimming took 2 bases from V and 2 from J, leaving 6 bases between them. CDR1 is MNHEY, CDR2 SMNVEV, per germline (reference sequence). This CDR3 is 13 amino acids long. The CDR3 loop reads CASSLAGNYGYTF. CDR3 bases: TGTGCCAGCAGTTTAGCCGGGAACTATGGCTACACCTTC.

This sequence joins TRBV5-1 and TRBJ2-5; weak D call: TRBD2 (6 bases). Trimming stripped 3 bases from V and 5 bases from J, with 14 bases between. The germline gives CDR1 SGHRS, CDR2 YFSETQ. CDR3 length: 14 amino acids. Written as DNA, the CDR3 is TGCGCCAGCAGCTCGTCGACTAGTTGGGAGACCCAGTACTTC. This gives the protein CASSSSTSWETQYF.

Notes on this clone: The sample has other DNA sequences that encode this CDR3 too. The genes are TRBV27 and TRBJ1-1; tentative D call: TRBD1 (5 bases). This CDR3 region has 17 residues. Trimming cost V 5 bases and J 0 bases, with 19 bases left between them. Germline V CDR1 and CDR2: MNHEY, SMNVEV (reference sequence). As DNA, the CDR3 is TGTGCCAGCAGTAGAACACCCGGGGGAACCATGAACACTGAAGCTTTCTTT. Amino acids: CASSRTPGGTMNTEAFF.

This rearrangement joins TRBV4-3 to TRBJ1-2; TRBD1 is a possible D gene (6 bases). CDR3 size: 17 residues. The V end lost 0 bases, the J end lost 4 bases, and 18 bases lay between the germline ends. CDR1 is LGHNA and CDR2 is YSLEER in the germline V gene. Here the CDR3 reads CASSQDLPTGRRYGYTF. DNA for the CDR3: TGCGCCAGCAGCCAAGATCTCCCCACAGGGAGACGCTATGGCTACACCTTC.

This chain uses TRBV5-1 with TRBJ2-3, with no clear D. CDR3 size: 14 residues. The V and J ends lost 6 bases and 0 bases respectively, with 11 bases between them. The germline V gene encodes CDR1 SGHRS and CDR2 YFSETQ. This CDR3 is CASKLSPSTDTQYF. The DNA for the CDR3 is TGCGCCAGCAAGCTGAGTCCTAGCACAGATACGCAGTATTTT.

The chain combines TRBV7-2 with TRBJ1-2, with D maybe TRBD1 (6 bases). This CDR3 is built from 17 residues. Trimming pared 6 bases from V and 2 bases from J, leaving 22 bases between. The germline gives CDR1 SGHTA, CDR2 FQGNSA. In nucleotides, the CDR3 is TGTGCCAGCAGAAGGGGGGGGTCGGGGAATATCAACTATGGCTACACCTTC. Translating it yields CASRRGGSGNINYGYTF.

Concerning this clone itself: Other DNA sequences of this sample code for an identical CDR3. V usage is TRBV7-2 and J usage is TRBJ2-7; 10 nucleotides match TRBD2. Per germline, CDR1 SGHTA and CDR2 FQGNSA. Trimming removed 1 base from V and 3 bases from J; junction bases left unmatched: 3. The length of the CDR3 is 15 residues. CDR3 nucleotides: TGTGCCAGCAGCTTAGTAGCGGGGGGCCGCTACGAGCAGTACTTC. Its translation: CASSLVAGGRYEQYF.

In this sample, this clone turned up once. This CDR3 is CASTPEGGARGTQYF. The CDR3 bases are TGTGCCAGCACTCCGGAGGGCGGGGCCCGGGGTACGCAGTATTTT. The chain combines TRBV7-9 with TRBJ2-3; TRBD2 might be the D (6 bases). The CDR3 totals 15 residues. CDR1 is SEHNR, CDR2 FQNEAQ, per germline (reference sequence). V gave up 7 bases and J gave up 8 bases, with 22 bases separating them.

In DNA, the CDR3 is TGTGCCAGCAGTCGTTTGAGCAATCAGCCCCAGCATTTT. It is translated as CASSRLSNQPQHF. V gene TRBV6-5 combines with J gene TRBJ1-5; D uncertain. The germline V gene has CDR1 MNHEY and CDR2 SVGAGI. The CDR3 sequence is 13 residues long. V shed 5 bases and J shed 1 base, with 6 bases lying between them.

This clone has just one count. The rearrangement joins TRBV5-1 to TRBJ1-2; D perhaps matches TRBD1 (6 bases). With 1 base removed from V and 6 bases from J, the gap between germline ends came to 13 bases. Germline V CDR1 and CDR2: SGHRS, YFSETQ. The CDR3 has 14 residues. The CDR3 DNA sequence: TGCGCCAGCAGCTTGAACAGGGTCGGGGATGGCTACACCTTC. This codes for CASSLNRVGDGYTF.

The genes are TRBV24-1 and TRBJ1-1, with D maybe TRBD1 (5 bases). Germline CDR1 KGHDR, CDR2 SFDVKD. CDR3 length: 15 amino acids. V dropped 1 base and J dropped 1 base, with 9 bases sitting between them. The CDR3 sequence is CATSDLDSPNTEAFF. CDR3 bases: TGTGCCACCAGTGATTTAGACAGTCCGAACACTGAAGCTTTCTTT.

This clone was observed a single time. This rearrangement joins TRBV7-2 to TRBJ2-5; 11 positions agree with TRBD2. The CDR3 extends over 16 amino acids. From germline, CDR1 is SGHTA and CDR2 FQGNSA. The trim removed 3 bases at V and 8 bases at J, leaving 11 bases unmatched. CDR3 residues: CASSLGLAGGPETQYF. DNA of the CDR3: TGTGCCAGCAGCTTGGGGTTAGCGGGGGGGCCGGAAACCCAGTACTTC.